Shown below are 30 T cell receptor beta chains from a single sample sequenced in a study of T cells in Graves' hyperthyroidism and ophthalmopathy. Amplification of TCR beta CDR3 regions was performed using RNA transcripts as template. TCR CDR3 underwent first-round RT-PCR with the HTBI primer set. TCRdb passed the multiplex PCR reads through MiXCR, listing each CDR3 protein once. The sample carries roughly 57,000 distinct CDR3 sequences, approximately 50% recorded once. Material: blood. The receptors stem from a woman aged 60 to 75 with Graves' ophthalmopathy.

This clonotype was counted ten times or more. CDR3 in amino acids: CSAPNPRTSGAYEQYF. CDR3 sequence (DNA): TGCAGTGCTCCCAACCCTCGGACTAGCGGGGCCTACGAGCAGTACTTC. The rearrangement uses TRBV20-1 and TRBJ2-7, with TRBD2 identical over 12 bases. The CDR3 is made up of 16 amino acids. The germline CDR1 and CDR2 sequences are DFQATT and SNEGSKA (reference sequence). V lost 5 bases to trimming and J lost 2 bases; unmatched junction nucleotides: 10.

With regard to this clonotype: One end of the junction fails to match germline, which may point to a read error. The chain recombines TRBV6-5 with TRBJ2-1, with TRBD1 matching over 10 bases. The V gene's germline CDR1 is MNHEY and CDR2 SVGAGI. This CDR3 region has 15 residues. The chain's CDR3 is CASSYGTGAVDEQFF. In nucleotides, the CDR3 is TGTGCCAGCAGTTACGGGACAGGGGCGGTGGATGAGCAGTTCTTT.

The chain is built from TRBV20-1 and TRBJ1-4, with D possibly being TRBD1 (5 bases). Trimming took 6 bases from V and 6 from J, leaving 26 bases between them. CDR3 length equals 17 residues. Germline-derived CDR1 and CDR2 are DFQATT and SNEGSKA (reference sequence). CDR3 sequence (DNA): TGCAGTGCCACCAGCAGGCCTTCGGAAGGGGCAGATGAAAAACTGTTTTTT. Amino acid sequence: CSATSRPSEGADEKLFF.

This clonotype has a count of ten or more. CDR3 sequence: CASRGSRTGELFF. DNA of the CDR3: TGTGCCAGCAGGGGCAGTCGAACCGGGGAGCTGTTTTTT. The gene calls are TRBV5-6 and TRBJ2-2; no clear D gene. This CDR3 has 13 residues. Deletions cut 5 bases from V and 5 bases from J, with 10 bases between. Germline assignment: CDR1 SGHDT and CDR2 YYEEEE. The full variable domain, its missing parts supplied by reference TRBV5-6 and TRBJ2-2, is DAGVTQSPTHLIKTRGQQVTLRCSPKSGHDTVSWYQQALGQGPQFIFQYYEEEERQRGNFPDRFSGHQFPNYSSELNVNALLLGDSALYLCASRGSRTGELFFGEGSRLTVL.

This clonotype has a single count. J is TRBJ1-6 and V is TRBV9; D gene uncertain. Trimming took off 3 bases at V and 9 bases at J, with 7 bases between the two ends. The germline gives CDR1 SGDLS, CDR2 YYNGEE. The CDR3 length is 12 residues. In DNA form, the CDR3 reads TGTGCCAGCAGCGGCCCCTTTTCACCCCTCCACTTT. Translating it yields CASSGPFSPLHF.

As regards this clonotype: A read error is likely, as this CDR3 ends without the conserved phenylalanine or tryptophan. The limits of the CDR3 on the DNA are not certain, so only TCRdb's listed CDR3 is given. This chain links TRBV24-1 with TRBJ1-2; the tabulated D call, TRBD1, remains unverified against the DNA. The CDR3 numbers 9 amino acids, ends counted. Germline V lookup: CDR1 KGHDR, CDR2 SFDVKD. CDR3 protein: CATGAGRAG.

To note about this clonotype: Here the CDR3 omits its conserved ending phenylalanine or tryptophan, so a read error is the likely source. The V and J genes are TRBV14 and TRBJ2-2; no reliable D call. The CDR3 runs 13 residues. The V end was cut by 5 bases, the J end by 7 bases, with 11 bases between. Germline V gives CDR1 SGHDN, CDR2 FVKESK. This chain's CDR3 is CASSWTRGGELFI. CDR3 nucleotides: TGTGCCAGCAGCTGGACCAGAGGCGGGGAGCTGTTTATT.

The chain recombines TRBV20-1 with TRBJ2-1, with D perhaps TRBD1 (5 bases). The CDR3 runs to 11 residues. Germline V gene lookup returns CDR1 DFQATT and CDR2 SNEGSKA (reference sequence). V was cut by 6 bases and J by 9 bases, with 12 bases left in between. The CDR3 sequence is CSAAWGGEQFF. CDR3 DNA sequence: TGCAGTGCCGCCTGGGGCGGTGAGCAGTTCTTC.

This clonotype was seen just once. The genes are TRBV19 and TRBJ1-2, with TRBD1 identical over 10 bases. After removal of 5 bases from V and 8 bases from J, the junction contained 17 bases not matched to a gene. The CDR3 is 17 residues long. Germline CDR1 is LNHDA and CDR2 is SQIVND (reference sequence). The CDR3 reads CASSLQTGGANLDGYTF. CDR3 coding DNA: TGTGCCAGTAGTCTTCAGACAGGGGGCGCGAATCTTGACGGCTACACCTTC.

The chain joins TRBV20-1 to TRBJ2-6; the D is unclear. V lost 5 bases and J 0 bases, leaving 14 bases between the germline ends. There are 16 residues in the CDR3. Per germline, CDR1 DFQATT and CDR2 SNEGSKA (reference sequence). CDR3 coding DNA: TGCAGTGCTTTTTTACCTACGAGCTCTGGGGCCAACGTCCTGACTTTC. Translated, it gives CSAFLPTSSGANVLTF.

The chain uses TRBV20-1 and TRBJ1-4, with unresolved D. Deletions cut 6 bases from V and 8 bases from J, with 19 bases between. Germline assignment: CDR1 DFQATT and CDR2 SNEGSKA (reference sequence). This CDR3 has 14 residues. The CDR3 bases are TGCAGTGCAATGAGTAGGACGGGTTGGGAAAAACTGTTTTTT. This sequence encodes CSAMSRTGWEKLFF.

This clonotype was recorded only once. V and J are TRBV20-1 and TRBJ2-7; 9 bases line up with TRBD2. CDR1 is DFQATT, CDR2 SNEGSKA, per germline (reference sequence). V dropped 1 base and J dropped 3; count of bases not matched to a gene: 4. The CDR3 totals 14 residues. CDR3 DNA: TGCAGTGCTAGAGGGTGGACTAGCGACTACGAGCAGTACTTC. This encodes CSARGWTSDYEQYF.

Many counts were recorded for this clonotype. V is TRBV5-1 and J is TRBJ2-5; 13 bases are a match to TRBD2. CDR1 is SGHRS, CDR2 YFSETQ, per germline. The CDR3 has 16 amino acids. J lost 1 base, V lost 4 bases, and 4 bases had no gene match. In nucleotides, the CDR3 is TGCGCCAGCAGCCCCAGGACTAGCGGGGGCCAAGAGACCCAGTACTTC. As protein: CASSPRTSGGQETQYF.

This clonotype was counted ten times or more. This rearrangement joins TRBV15 to TRBJ2-3; 7 positions match TRBD1. V trimming: 4 bases; J trimming: 2 bases; junction bases outside the gene matches: 6. The germline V gene encodes CDR1 LNHNV and CDR2 YYDKDF (reference sequence). The CDR3 is 15 amino acids. CDR3 bases: TGTGCCACCAGCATTAAGGGGGCAATCACAGATACGCAGTATTTT. Translation: CATSIKGAITDTQYF.

A remark on this clonotype: The final CDR3 position lacks the conserved phenylalanine or tryptophan, pointing to a likely read error. The chain links TRBV18 to TRBJ1-1, with 12 nucleotides matching TRBD1. Germline CDR1 reads KGHSH; CDR2 reads LQKENI. This CDR3 has 17 residues. The V segment lost 3 bases and the J segment 0 bases; nucleotides outside the gene matches: 5. The CDR3 reads CASSPSGTGGVNTEAFL. For the CDR3, the DNA is TGTGCCAGCTCACCCTCCGGGACAGGGGGCGTGAACACTGAAGCTTTCCTT.

This clonotype was seen just once. The rearrangement links TRBV2 to TRBJ1-6; the match to TRBD1 covers 7 bases. V lost 5 bases, J lost 4 bases, and 5 bases stayed unmatched. The CDR3 is made up of 15 amino acids. Germline V gives CDR1 SNHLY, CDR2 FYNNEI. CDR3 sequence: CASSPGQRYNSPLHF. CDR3 sequence (DNA): TGTGCCAGCAGTCCGGGACAGCGATATAATTCACCCCTCCACTTT.

This chain joins TRBV7-3 and TRBJ2-2, with D perhaps TRBD1 (6 bases). With 1 base removed from V and 2 bases from J, the gap between germline ends came to 14 bases. Germline V CDR1 and CDR2: SGHTA, FQGTGA. The CDR3 length is 17 residues. CDR3 sequence reads: CASSLRGKGHNTGELFF. The CDR3 coding sequence is TGTGCCAGCAGCTTAAGGGGAAAGGGACATAACACCGGGGAGCTGTTTTTT.

The gene calls are TRBV15 and TRBJ2-7; 7 bases map to TRBD1. The CDR3 is made up of 16 amino acids. V was clipped by 4 bases and J by 2 bases; unmatched bases: 11. Germline V gene lookup returns CDR1 LNHNV and CDR2 YYDKDF (reference sequence). The CDR3 DNA sequence: TGTGCCACCAGCAAAGGGGGCGACACCGGGGCCTACGAGCAGTACTTC. Its protein product is CATSKGGDTGAYEQYF.

The J gene is TRBJ2-1, the V gene TRBV20-1; the match to TRBD2 covers 9 bases. The CDR3 runs to 18 residues. V was clipped by 0 bases and J by 0 bases; unmatched bases: 9. Germline values: CDR1 DFQATT, CDR2 SNEGSKA (reference sequence). The DNA of the CDR3 is TGCAGTGCTAGAGATTTAGCGGGAGTACAAAGCTCCTACAATGAGCAGTTCTTC. Translating gives CSARDLAGVQSSYNEQFF.

This chain joins TRBV11-2 and TRBJ1-1; D gene ambiguous. Germline V gives CDR1 SGHAT, CDR2 FQNNGV. The CDR3 sequence is 14 residues long. V lost 5 bases and J 0 bases, leaving 10 bases between the germline ends. The CDR3 nucleotides read TGTGCCAGCAGCCCCTCAGCCCTGAACACTGAAGCTTTCTTT. This gives the protein CASSPSALNTEAFF.

The rearrangement uses TRBV20-1 and TRBJ2-7, with 8 bases fitting TRBD1. Looked up from germline, CDR1 is DFQATT and CDR2 is SNEGSKA (reference sequence). After removal of 6 bases from V and 5 bases from J, the junction contained 3 bases not matched to a gene. The length of the CDR3 is 11 residues. CDR3: CSAKGQDEQYF. DNA for the CDR3: TGCAGTGCCAAGGGACAGGACGAGCAGTACTTC.

This clonotype has a count of ten or more. Since a much larger clone is just one base distant, this may be a read error. V is TRBV12-3 or TRBV12-4 and J is TRBJ1-2; D gene ambiguous. The CDR3 spans 12 residues. Deletions cut 5 bases from V and 7 bases from J, with 11 bases between. The CDR3 region has the DNA TGTGCCAGCAGTCCGCTAGCTGGTGGCTACACCTTC. It specifies CASSPLAGGYTF.

The chain employs TRBV20-1 and TRBJ2-7, with 7 nucleotides matching TRBD1. Germline V lookup: CDR1 DFQATT, CDR2 SNEGSKA (reference sequence). With V trimmed by 6 bases and J by 7 bases, 12 bases remained unmatched. The CDR3 spans 13 residues. CDR3 bases: TGCAGTGCCAACTACAGGGGCGGTGGGGAGCAGTACTTC. Its protein is CSANYRGGGEQYF.

This clonotype was counted ten times or more. The V call is TRBV5-6, the J call TRBJ1-2; tentative D call: TRBD1 (5 bases). The V end was cut by 1 base, the J end by 4 bases, with 23 bases between. The CDR3 spans 18 residues. The germline V gene encodes CDR1 SGHDT and CDR2 YYEEEE. CDR3 protein: CASSLWPPWSGTFYGYTF. The CDR3, as DNA: TGTGCCAGCAGCTTGTGGCCACCATGGTCCGGGACGTTCTATGGCTACACCTTC.

This clonotype came up many times. The J gene is TRBJ1-2, the V gene TRBV14; D is unclear. CDR3 length: 13 residues. Trimming took off 1 base at V and 2 bases at J, with 5 bases between the two ends. CDR1 is SGHDN and CDR2 is FVKESK in the germline V gene. CDR3 sequence reads: CASSQAGNYGYTF. The CDR3 DNA reads TGTGCCAGCAGCCAAGCTGGGAACTATGGCTACACCTTC.

This clonotype was counted ten times or more. The rearrangement uses TRBV4-1 and TRBJ2-7; TRBD1 agrees at 7 bases. Germline CDR1 reads MGHRA; CDR2 reads YSYEKL. The CDR3 is 16 amino acids. With 4 bases clipped from V and 3 bases from J, the junction kept 12 bases outside the gene matches. This CDR3 is CASSLDRRDSYYEQYF. CDR3 sequence (DNA): TGCGCCAGCAGCCTCGACCGACGGGACAGCTACTACGAGCAGTACTTC.

The rearrangement links TRBV20-1 to TRBJ2-2, with D tentatively TRBD1 (8 bases). The germline V and J ends were trimmed by 3 bases and 5 bases, with 31 bases remaining between them. Germline V gene sequence: CDR1 DFQATT, CDR2 SNEGSKA (reference sequence). This CDR3 has 20 residues. DNA for the CDR3: TGCAGTGCTAGGGGAGGACAGGGATTTTCGGGGGGCGAATCAACCGGGGAGCTGTTTTTT. Its translation is CSARGGQGFSGGESTGELFF.

This clonotype appeared once. The chain couples TRBV5-1 to TRBJ1-2; TRBD1 is a possible D gene (6 bases). This CDR3 is 14 amino acids long. CDR1 is SGHRS, CDR2 YFSETQ, per germline. The V end was cut by 7 bases, the J end by 6 bases, with 19 bases between. The CDR3 sequence: CASGPQQGYNGYTF. Here the CDR3 DNA reads TGCGCCAGCGGCCCCCAACAGGGCTACAATGGCTACACCTTC. The whole variable domain, remainder taken from reference TRBV5-1 and TRBJ1-2, is KAGVTQTPRYLIKTRGQQVTLSCSPISGHRSVSWYQQTPGQGLQFLFEYFSETQRNKGNFPGRFSGRQFSNSRSEMNVSTLELGDSALYLCASGPQQGYNGYTFGSGTRLTVV.

V is TRBV2 and J is TRBJ2-1; 9 bases align to TRBD1. Germline-derived CDR1 and CDR2 are SNHLY and FYNNEI. The CDR3 is 15 residues long. Trimming at V came to 7 bases and at J to 7 bases, leaving 11 bases not matched to a gene. DNA for the CDR3: TGTGCCAGCACCACTTCCACAGGGGGCGAGAATGAGCAGTTCTTC. Amino acid sequence: CASTTSTGGENEQFF.

This clonotype occurred many times. The V and J genes are TRBV4-1 and TRBJ1-1, with a weak D call TRBD1 (6 bases). V dropped 6 bases and J dropped 0 bases, with 20 bases sitting between them. The CDR3 has 17 residues. CDR1 is MGHRA, CDR2 YSYEKL, per germline. CDR3: CASREYRGNRVNTEAFF. CDR3 DNA: TGCGCCAGCAGAGAATATCGGGGGAACAGGGTGAACACTGAAGCTTTCTTT.